These 7 T cell receptor beta chains were all obtained from the same sample, sequenced in a study. A single record per CDR3 protein comes from TCRdb applying MiXCR to the 5' RACE reads. The sample contains fewer than 60,000 distinct CDR3 sequences, around 26% of which appear only once. The sequenced material came from naive CD4+ T cells sorted from blood. Subset here: naive CD4+ T cells, CD4+CD45RA+CD25-. These receptors were collected from a female donor with breast cancer.

This clonotype was recorded a few times. The chain links TRBV6-5 to TRBJ2-7, with a weak D call TRBD2 (6 bases). V shed 2 bases and J shed 2 bases, with 10 bases lying between them. CDR1 is MNHEY and CDR2 is SVGAGI in the germline V gene. This CDR3 is 14 amino acids long. For the CDR3, the DNA is TGTGCCAGCAGTTACGCGGGGCGGGCCTACGAGCAGTACTTC. Amino acids: CASSYAGRAYEQYF.

The chain recombines TRBV4-3 with TRBJ2-1; 9 positions match TRBD2. J gave up 5 bases and V 4 bases, and 9 bases lay outside the gene matches. The germline V gene has CDR1 LGHNA and CDR2 YSLEER. The CDR3 loop spans 16 amino acids. In nucleotides, the CDR3 is TGCGCCAGCAGCCTGCTGGCGGGAGGGGAGGACAATGAGCAGTTCTTC. Amino acid sequence: CASSLLAGGEDNEQFF.

In regard to this clonotype: The final CDR3 position lacks the conserved phenylalanine or tryptophan, pointing to a likely read error. V and J are TRBV7-9 and TRBJ2-3; 12 nucleotides agree with TRBD2. V trimming: 4 bases; J trimming: 6 bases; junction bases outside the gene matches: 11. Germline CDR1 SEHNR, CDR2 FQNEAQ (reference sequence). CDR3 length: 17 residues. CDR3: CASSSSGRAPRRDTQYL. The CDR3, as DNA: TGTGCCAGCAGCTCTAGCGGGAGGGCCCCGCGGCGTGATACGCAGTATTTG.

With regard to this clonotype: It is likely a read error, because the conserved phenylalanine at the end of the CDR3 is missing. The chain recombines TRBV9 with TRBJ2-3; D is undetermined. The CDR3 totals 14 residues. From germline, CDR1 is SGDLS and CDR2 YYNGEE. V was pared by 1 base and J by 5 bases, with 11 bases between. This CDR3 reads CASSVLGWGDTQYL. The DNA for the CDR3 is TGTGCCAGCAGCGTACTTGGGTGGGGAGATACGCAGTATCTT.

This clonotype was observed a few times. J is TRBJ2-1 and V is TRBV29-1, with 9 bases aligning to TRBD1. CDR1 is SQVTM, CDR2 ANQGSEA, per germline. The CDR3 is 12 residues long. Trimming at V came to 6 bases and at J to 10 bases, leaving 7 bases not matched to a gene. The CDR3, as DNA: TGCAGCGTGGGGACAGGGAGCTCGGAGCAGTTCTTC. Protein sequence: CSVGTGSSEQFF.

The chain employs TRBV12-3 or TRBV12-4 and TRBJ1-4, with D uncertain. Trimming shortened V by 1 base and J by 5 bases, and 5 bases separated the two germline ends. The length of the CDR3 is 13 residues. The CDR3: CASSLGTNEKLFF. The CDR3 DNA is TGTGCCAGCAGTTTAGGGACGAATGAAAAACTGTTTTTT.

CDR3 sequence reads: CSVDKTGKGYGYTF. The CDR3 coding sequence is TGCAGCGTTGATAAGACAGGGAAGGGCTATGGCTACACCTTC. This rearrangement joins TRBV29-1 to TRBJ1-2, with 7 nucleotides matching TRBD1. Germline V lookup: CDR1 SQVTM, CDR2 ANQGSEA. CDR3 length: 14 amino acids. J gave up 4 bases and V 3 bases, and 8 bases lay outside the gene matches.